The 18 T cell receptor beta chains given below trace back to one sample, sequenced in a study of chemoradiotherapy in HPV16-positive cancers. The table came from immunoSEQ multiplex PCR; TCRdb's copy has only in-frame clones and leaves some out. This table holds under 85,000 clones, roughly 90% found once. Sequencing used blood, obtained from a patient who underwent chemoradiotherapy. These receptors came from a human donor with HPV-associated anogenital cancer.

The rearrangement uses TRBV16 and TRBJ1-2; D unclear. CDR3 length equals 13 residues. The V end lost 2 bases, the J end lost 2 bases, and 6 bases lay between the germline ends. Germline assignment: CDR1 KGHSY and CDR2 FQNENV. The CDR3 nucleotides read TGTGCCAGCAGCCAACGCGGGAACTATGGCTACACCTTC. It codes for CASSQRGNYGYTF.

This clone is a singleton in its sample. The gene calls are TRBV29-1 and TRBJ1-2, with 9 bases lining up with TRBD1. The ends lost 5 bases at V and 7 bases at J; junction bases unmatched: 8. Germline CDR1 reads SQVTM; CDR2 reads ANQGSEA. This CDR3 spans 13 amino acids. In nucleotides, the CDR3 is TGCAGCGTTAGCACCGGGACAGGGTCTGGCTACACCTTC. Translated, it gives CSVSTGTGSGYTF.

The genes are TRBV27 and TRBJ2-7, with D uncertain. The CDR3 contains 14 residues. The V gene's germline CDR1 is MNHEY and CDR2 SMNVEV (reference sequence). Between the trimmed V and J ends, which lost 4 bases and 3 bases, there was a span of 13 bases. The CDR3 bases are TGTGCCAGCAGTTCGATGGACGCCTACTACGAGCAGTACTTC. Translation: CASSSMDAYYEQYF.

The chain couples TRBV29-1 to TRBJ1-2; the match to TRBD1 covers 8 bases. Germline assignment: CDR1 SQVTM and CDR2 ANQGSEA. Trimming removed 4 bases from V and 2 bases from J; junction bases left unmatched: 9. The CDR3 extends over 15 amino acids. Here the CDR3 reads CSVAPMTGENYGYTF. Written as DNA, the CDR3 is TGCAGCGTTGCACCGATGACAGGGGAGAACTATGGCTACACCTTC. The full variable domain, with the rest looked up from reference TRBV29-1 and TRBJ1-2, is SAVISQKPSRDICQRGTSLTIQCQVDSQVTMMFWYRQQPGQSLTLIATANQGSEATYESGFVIDKFPISRPNLTFSTLTVSNMSPEDSSIYLCSVAPMTGENYGYTFGSGTRLTVV.

This CDR3 reads CASSRLAGSSEQYF. The CDR3 DNA sequence: TGTGCCAGCTCCCGACTAGCGGGAAGTAGTGAGCAGTACTTC. The V gene is TRBV18, the J gene TRBJ2-7; 11 bases match TRBD2. Per the germline V gene, CDR1 is KGHSH and CDR2 is LQKENI. This CDR3 has 14 residues. With V trimmed by 6 bases and J by 7 bases, 8 bases remained unmatched.

CDR3 region: CASTQSPQGNNEKLFF. The CDR3 nucleotides are TGCGCCAGCACCCAAAGCCCACAGGGGAATAATGAAAAACTGTTTTTT. The rearrangement joins TRBV5-1 to TRBJ1-4, with 7 positions matching TRBD1. The J segment lost 4 bases and the V segment lost 6 bases, leaving 12 bases of the junction unmatched. The CDR3 covers 16 residues. Germline V gene data show CDR1 as SGHRS and CDR2 as YFSETQ.

The chain recombines TRBV4-1 with TRBJ2-7; D unresolved. The CDR3 contains 11 residues. Trimming took 0 bases from V and 7 from J, leaving 4 bases between them. Per germline, CDR1 MGHRA and CDR2 YSYEKL. CDR3 DNA: TGCGCCAGCAGCCAAGATAGGGAGCAGTACTTC. Encoded protein: CASSQDREQYF.

V usage is TRBV6-1 and J usage is TRBJ1-1, with 8 nucleotides matching TRBD1. This CDR3 spans 15 amino acids. Germline CDR1 and CDR2: MNHNS and SASEGT. V lost 0 bases, J lost 1 base, and 1 base stayed unmatched. CDR3 DNA sequence: TGTGCCAGCAGTGAAGCCGGACAGGGGAACACTGAAGCTTTCTTT. It encodes CASSEAGQGNTEAFF.

The sample holds a few counts of this clone. The CDR3 here is CASSQEPLGFGTGELFF. CDR3 DNA sequence: TGCGCCAGCAGCCAAGAGCCTTTGGGATTCGGCACCGGGGAGCTGTTTTTT. The chain uses TRBV4-1 and TRBJ2-2; D unresolved. Germline CDR1 and CDR2: MGHRA and YSYEKL. Trimming shortened V by 0 bases and J by 4 bases, and 15 bases separated the two germline ends. There are 17 residues in the CDR3.

The rearrangement joins TRBV4-2 to TRBJ2-1; 8 nucleotides agree with TRBD2. The germline V gene encodes CDR1 LGHNA and CDR2 YNFKEQ. The CDR3 length is 16 residues. Germline trimming cut 2 bases from V and 2 bases from J; bases unmatched to any gene: 5. CDR3 sequence: CASSQFTSGTYNEQFF. In DNA, the CDR3 is TGTGCCAGCAGCCAATTCACTAGCGGAACCTACAATGAGCAGTTCTTC.

The chain uses TRBV7-9 and TRBJ1-1; no clear D gene. The germline V gene encodes CDR1 SEHNR and CDR2 FQNEAQ (reference sequence). Trimming cost V 1 base and J 0 bases, with 9 bases left between them. The CDR3 runs 15 residues. The CDR3 sequence is CASSLGLGMNTEAFF. The CDR3 bases are TGTGCCAGCAGCTTAGGGCTGGGTATGAACACTGAAGCTTTCTTT.

J is TRBJ1-5 and V is TRBV2, with a weak D call TRBD1 (5 bases). Germline values: CDR1 SNHLY, CDR2 FYNNEI. The ends were cut back, 4 bases at V and 3 bases at J, with 10 bases in the middle. The CDR3 runs 14 residues. CDR3 amino acids: CASSARQLNQPQHF. The DNA for the CDR3 is TGTGCCAGCAGTGCCAGACAGCTCAATCAGCCCCAGCATTTT.

This clone was counted only a few times. The chain carries TRBV19 and TRBJ1-5, with no clear D. V shed 5 bases and J shed 2 bases, with 13 bases lying between them. The CDR3 has 15 amino acids. Germline CDR1 LNHDA, CDR2 SQIVND (reference sequence). DNA for the CDR3: TGTGCCAGTAGTGCCCAGAAAACTGGCAATCAGCCCCAGCATTTT. Its protein product is CASSAQKTGNQPQHF.

The rearrangement joins TRBV6-4 to TRBJ1-5; the D gene is possibly TRBD1 (6 bases). Per germline, CDR1 MRHNA and CDR2 SNTAGT. This CDR3 has 14 amino acids. The V and J ends lost 6 bases and 6 bases respectively, with 15 bases between them. CDR3 protein: CASSAQGLGQPQHF. CDR3 DNA: TGTGCCAGCAGCGCTCAGGGGTTAGGTCAGCCCCAGCATTTT.

This chain uses TRBV6-5 with TRBJ2-5, with D perhaps TRBD2 (6 bases). The J call may be wrong; the DNA end is better matched by TRBJ2-7. The germline gives CDR1 MNHEY, CDR2 SVGAGI. CDR3 length: 15 residues. The CDR3 DNA reads TGTGCCAGCAGTGGGACTGGGGTAAGATCCTACGAGCAGTACTTC. This gives the protein CASSGTGVRSYEQYF.

The chain links TRBV27 to TRBJ1-1, with 7 bases that match TRBD1. J was trimmed by 2 bases and V by 4 bases; bases with no gene match: 10. Germline CDR1 is MNHEY and CDR2 is SMNVEV (reference sequence). The CDR3 is 16 amino acids. The CDR3 reads CASSSGLGQANTEAFF. The CDR3 region has the DNA TGTGCCAGCAGTTCGGGGCTCGGACAGGCAAACACTGAAGCTTTCTTT.

This clone has at least ten counts. The chain employs TRBV7-2 and TRBJ2-7; D is ambiguous. Germline V gene data show CDR1 as SGHTA and CDR2 as FQGNSA. V was shortened by 1 base and J by 6 bases, with 7 bases between the two germline ends. The length of the CDR3 is 12 residues. The CDR3 sequence: CASSLDLSEQYF. The CDR3 DNA is TGTGCCAGCAGCTTAGACCTCTCCGAGCAGTACTTC.

This clone was detected once. The genes are TRBV29-1 and TRBJ2-7; TRBD1 might be the D (5 bases). CDR1 is SQVTM, CDR2 ANQGSEA, per germline. Trimming pared 5 bases from V and 4 bases from J, leaving 12 bases between. The CDR3 runs to 12 residues. In DNA form, the CDR3 reads TGCAGCGTTAAACAGGTCCCGTACGAGCAGTACTTC. Residues: CSVKQVPYEQYF.